Shown below are 20 T cell receptor beta chains from a single sample sequenced in a study of graft-versus-host responses after intestinal transplantation. The antigens for these receptors are not known. Method: immunoSEQ multiplex PCR; TCRdb's copy keeps in-frame clones and lacks some. Found here are tens of thousands of clones, about 96% of them singletons; the top ten hold around 0.22%. The material sequenced was unstimulated CD8+ T cells sorted from spleen or lymph node cells, taken before transplant. Receptors were obtained from a human donor who was the organ donor for an intestinal transplant.

This clone was seen just once. The chain is built from TRBV6-1 and TRBJ2-7, with a possible D match to TRBD2 (6 bases). Germline CDR1 reads MNHNS; CDR2 reads SASEGT. V lost 1 base, J lost 6 bases, and 10 bases lay in between. This CDR3 spans 13 amino acids. The CDR3 coding sequence is TGTGCCAGCAGTGAAGACGGGGGATTCGAGCAGTACTTC. Its protein product is CASSEDGGFEQYF.

The gene calls are TRBV27 and TRBJ2-7; D gene unclear. This CDR3 spans 13 amino acids. V was cut by 2 bases and J by 3 bases, with 8 bases left in between. Germline lookup yields CDR1 MNHEY and CDR2 SMNVEV (reference sequence). The CDR3 sequence is CASSLQALYEQYF. The CDR3 nucleotides read TGTGCCAGCAGTTTACAGGCTCTCTACGAGCAGTACTTC.

This rearrangement joins TRBV29-1 to TRBJ2-1, with TRBD1 as a possible D gene (5 bases). The V end lost 4 bases, the J end lost 7 bases, and 11 bases lay between the germline ends. The CDR3 totals 12 residues. Germline V gives CDR1 SQVTM, CDR2 ANQGSEA. This CDR3 reads CSVVSTANEQFF. CDR3 in DNA: TGCAGCGTTGTGTCGACAGCAAATGAGCAGTTCTTC.

V and J are TRBV6-6 and TRBJ1-1; 11 nucleotides match TRBD1. Germline trimming cut 8 bases from V and 4 bases from J; bases unmatched to any gene: 3. Germline V gene lookup returns CDR1 MNHNY and CDR2 SVGAGI (reference sequence). This CDR3 spans 13 amino acids. The CDR3 protein is CASPGTGGTEAFF. The CDR3 coding sequence is TGTGCCAGCCCCGGGACAGGGGGCACTGAAGCTTTCTTT.

This rearrangement joins TRBV11-2 to TRBJ2-2, with D unresolved. Germline loops: CDR1 SGHAT, CDR2 FQNNGV. Trimming took 4 bases from V and 3 from J, leaving 12 bases between them. The CDR3 sequence is 15 residues long. Here the CDR3 reads CASSSSGFHTGELFF. Here the CDR3 DNA reads TGTGCCAGCAGCTCTTCAGGTTTCCACACCGGGGAGCTGTTTTTT. Using reference TRBV11-2 and TRBJ2-2 for the parts outside the CDR3, the full variable domain is EAGVAQSPRYKIIEKRQSVAFWCNPISGHATLYWYQQILGQGPKLLIQFQNNGVVDDSQLPKDRFSAERLKGVDSTLKIQPAKLEDSAVYLCASSSSGFHTGELFFGEGSRLTVL.

The rearrangement links TRBV4-1 to TRBJ2-5, with D perhaps TRBD1 (6 bases). CDR1 is MGHRA and CDR2 is YSYEKL in the germline V gene. The CDR3 length is 16 residues. V was trimmed by 4 bases and J by 1 base, leaving 16 bases between them. The CDR3 reads CASSPIEKTGQETQYF. The CDR3 DNA reads TGCGCCAGCAGCCCCATAGAGAAGACAGGCCAAGAGACCCAGTACTTC.

CDR3 amino acids: CASPVGTAGANVLTF. The CDR3, as DNA: TGTGCCAGCCCCGTGGGGACAGCTGGGGCCAACGTCCTGACTTTC. V and J are TRBV6-5 and TRBJ2-6, with 7 bases identical to TRBD1. With 8 bases clipped from V and 2 bases from J, the junction kept 6 bases outside the gene matches. Germline loops: CDR1 MNHEY, CDR2 SVGAGI. This CDR3 region has 15 residues.

The CDR3 coding sequence is TGTGCCAGTAGTATGGCCCCATTAACAGGGGCGGCAGATACGCAGTATTTT. Translation gives CASSMAPLTGAADTQYF. The chain recombines TRBV19 with TRBJ2-3; 7 positions agree with TRBD1. The CDR3 has 17 amino acids. J lost 4 bases, V lost 3 bases, and 13 bases had no gene match. The germline V gene has CDR1 LNHDA and CDR2 SQIVND (reference sequence).

This rearrangement joins TRBV4-1 to TRBJ1-2; the match to TRBD1 covers 11 bases. The germline CDR1 and CDR2 sequences are MGHRA and YSYEKL. Losses at the gene ends were 0 bases for V and 5 bases for J; bases not matched to a gene: 5. This CDR3 spans 16 amino acids. The CDR3 DNA reads as TGCGCCAGCAGCCAAGAGGACAGGGGGCAGGGATATGGCTACACCTTC. Protein: CASSQEDRGQGYGYTF.

The J gene is TRBJ2-3, the V gene TRBV27; D is ambiguous. This CDR3 has 14 residues. The V gene's germline CDR1 is MNHEY and CDR2 SMNVEV (reference sequence). Trimming shortened V by 1 base and J by 2 bases, and 7 bases separated the two germline ends. The CDR3 DNA reads as TGTGCCAGCAGTTTATACTCGGTCACAGATACGCAGTATTTT. Protein: CASSLYSVTDTQYF.

The chain has TRBV28 and TRBJ1-2; no clear D. The CDR3 contains 12 residues. Germline CDR1 MDHEN, CDR2 SYDVKM. Between the trimmed V and J ends, which lost 8 bases and 4 bases, there was a span of 11 bases. CDR3 in DNA: TGTGCCAGCCTGAGAGAGTCCTATGGCTACACCTTC. This gives the protein CASLRESYGYTF.

This chain connects TRBV27 to TRBJ1-1, with a possible D match to TRBD1 (5 bases). Looked up from germline, CDR1 is MNHEY and CDR2 is SMNVEV (reference sequence). This CDR3 comprises 14 residues. The germline V and J ends were trimmed by 4 bases and 1 base, with 10 bases remaining between them. CDR3 region: CASSYRDENTEAFF. CDR3 nucleotides: TGTGCCAGCAGTTACCGGGACGAGAACACTGAAGCTTTCTTT.

V and J are TRBV30 and TRBJ1-1; D is perhaps TRBD1 (6 bases). CDR3 size: 12 residues. The germline V gene encodes CDR1 GTSNPN and CDR2 SVGIG (reference sequence). V lost 2 bases and J lost 6, with 10 bases in between. In DNA form, the CDR3 reads TGTGCCTGGAGTCAGGGGTGGGCTGAAGCTTTCTTT. Protein sequence: CAWSQGWAEAFF.

Here the CDR3 DNA reads TGTGCCAGCAGAACTAGCGGGGGGGCCTCAAGATGGTCAGATACGCAGTATTTT. Its translation: CASRTSGGASRWSDTQYF. The chain uses TRBV2 and TRBJ2-3; 13 bases map to TRBD2. The CDR3 has 18 residues. Trimming took 6 bases from V and 4 from J; bases not matched to a gene: 13. In germline, CDR1 is SNHLY, CDR2 FYNNEI.

The chain uses TRBV5-1 and TRBJ1-1, with D possibly matching TRBD1 (5 bases). The CDR3 sequence is 15 residues long. CDR1 is SGHRS and CDR2 is YFSETQ in the germline V gene. The germline V and J ends were trimmed by 0 bases and 3 bases, with 12 bases remaining between them. This CDR3 reads CASSLVRGGDTEAFF. The CDR3 coding sequence is TGCGCCAGCAGCTTGGTGCGGGGAGGGGACACTGAAGCTTTCTTT.

With respect to this clone: A junction boundary mismatches the germline segment, possibly from a read error. The V gene is TRBV7-7, the J gene TRBJ2-7; TRBD1 aligns across 8 bases. The CDR3 has 15 residues. The V gene's germline CDR1 is SSHAT and CDR2 FNYEAQ (reference sequence). CDR3 in DNA: TGTGCTAGCAGCATGGGACAGGTTTTCTCCTACGAGCAGTACTTC. It is translated as CASSMGQVFSYEQYF.

The rearrangement uses TRBV19 and TRBJ2-7; D assignment may be TRBD1 or TRBD2 (5 bases each). CDR3 length equals 14 residues. Germline values: CDR1 LNHDA, CDR2 SQIVND (reference sequence). V dropped 3 bases and J dropped 3 bases, with 12 bases sitting between them. CDR3: CASSIGGSDYEQYF. DNA of the CDR3: TGTGCCAGTAGTATTGGGGGTTCGGACTACGAGCAGTACTTC.

The genes are TRBV27 and TRBJ2-3, with TRBD1 as a possible D gene (6 bases). This CDR3 region has 11 residues. The V gene's germline CDR1 is MNHEY and CDR2 SMNVEV (reference sequence). Trimming cost V 11 bases and J 5 bases, with 11 bases left between them. The CDR3 protein is CAQLGGDTQYF. DNA for the CDR3: TGTGCCCAGTTAGGGGGAGATACGCAGTATTTT.

V and J are TRBV6-6 and TRBJ2-2; D gene unclear. Germline CDR1 is MNHNY and CDR2 is SVGAGI (reference sequence). The CDR3 contains 13 residues. V lost 2 bases to trimming and J lost 5 bases, with 6 bases between them. CDR3 DNA: TGTGCCAGCAGTTACGTGCGGACCGGGGAGCTGTTTTTT. Translated, it gives CASSYVRTGELFF.

The chain employs TRBV7-9 and TRBJ1-1; unclear D gene. The V end lost 1 base, the J end lost 1 base, and 10 bases lay between the germline ends. Looked up from germline, CDR1 is SEHNR and CDR2 is FQNEAQ (reference sequence). There are 15 residues in the CDR3. CDR3 sequence (DNA): TGTGCCAGCAGCTTAGGACTCGAAGGGAACACTGAAGCTTTCTTT. As protein: CASSLGLEGNTEAFF.